This entry concerns a single T cell receptor (beta chain). This specimen belongs to a study of T-cell reconstitution after alpha-beta-depleted transplantation in children. Preparing the TCRbeta library involved the use of unique molecular identifiers. Using its own MiXCR run on the PCR reads, TCRdb lists one record per CDR3 protein. The sample shows about 410,000 distinct CDR3 sequences, approximately 20% of them seen only once. The CDR3 is 14 residues long. Between the trimmed V and J ends, which lost 3 bases and 5 bases, there was a span of 13 bases. The sequence was obtained from a human donor who donated a stem cell graft to a child with acute myeloid leukemia. The rearrangement uses TRBV12-3 or TRBV12-4 and TRBJ2-5; D uncertain. Specimen: PBMCs from the stem cell graft donor, collected from the stem cell graft. The CDR3 spells CASSLKGSGETQYF. CDR3 DNA sequence: TGTGCCAGCAGTTTGAAGGGATCTGGGGAGACCCAGTACTTC.